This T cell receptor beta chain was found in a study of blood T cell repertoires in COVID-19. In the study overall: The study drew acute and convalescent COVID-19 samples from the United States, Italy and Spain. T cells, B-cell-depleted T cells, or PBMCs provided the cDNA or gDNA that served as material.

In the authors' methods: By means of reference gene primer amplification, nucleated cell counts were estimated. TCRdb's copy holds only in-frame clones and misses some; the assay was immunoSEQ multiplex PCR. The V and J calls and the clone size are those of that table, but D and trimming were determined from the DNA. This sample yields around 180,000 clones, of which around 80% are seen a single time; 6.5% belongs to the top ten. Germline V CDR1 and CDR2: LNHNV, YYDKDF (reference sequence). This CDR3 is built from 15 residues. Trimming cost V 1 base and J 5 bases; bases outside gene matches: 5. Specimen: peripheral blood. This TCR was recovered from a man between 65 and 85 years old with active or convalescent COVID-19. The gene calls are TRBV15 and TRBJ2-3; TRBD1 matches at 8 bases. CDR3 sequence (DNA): TGTGCCACCAGCAGAGGGACAGGGCGGGAAGATACGCAGTATTTT. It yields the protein CATSRGTGREDTQYF.